This record concerns one TCR beta chain sequence. The CDR3 spans 16 residues. Germline CDR1 SEHNR, CDR2 FQNEAQ (reference sequence). Trimming pared 2 bases from V and 7 bases from J, leaving 18 bases between. The entry originates in a study of T cell changes during pregnancy in multiple sclerosis. Profiled with immunoSEQ multiplex PCR; TCRdb holds only in-frame clones, not every one. Here the sample spans 20,000 to 30,000 clones, roughly 89% being singletons. The receptor was isolated from a female donor with multiple sclerosis, enrolled in a pregnancy study. The chain couples TRBV7-9 to TRBJ2-1; D perhaps matches TRBD1 (6 bases). Source: CD8+ T cells from peripheral blood mononuclear cells, taken in the second trimester of pregnancy. CDR3 loop: CASSLNRVLHLNEQFF. CDR3 DNA sequence: TGTGCCAGCAGCTTAAACAGGGTTTTGCATTTGAATGAGCAGTTCTTC. The variable domain in full, completed from reference TRBV7-9 and TRBJ2-1, reads DTGVSQNPRHKITKRGQNVTFRCDPISEHNRLYWYRQTLGQGPEFLTYFQNEAQLEKSRLLSDRFSAERPKGSFSTLEIQRTEQGDSAMYLCASSLNRVLHLNEQFFGPGTRLTVL.